The 32 T cell receptor beta chains listed next were all sequenced from one sample in a study of CD8 T cells in ankylosing spondylitis. Using its own MiXCR run on the 5' RACE reads, TCRdb lists one record per CDR3 protein. This sample has about 69,000 distinct CDR3 sequences; approximately 5% occur once, and the top ten carry about 2.2%. Sequenced sample: blood, either unsorted or a sorted T cell fraction (not recorded which). The receptor set was obtained from a male donor with ankylosing spondylitis or in good health (not recorded which).

This clonotype appeared many times. This chain joins TRBV5-1 and TRBJ1-2; 7 nucleotides align to TRBD1. Unmatched junction bases numbered 6, after V lost 1 base and J lost 3 bases. The CDR3 consists of 15 residues. Germline V gene lookup returns CDR1 SGHRS and CDR2 YFSETQ. In DNA form, the CDR3 reads TGCGCCAGCAGCTTGTCGGTCAGGGGGGACTATGGCTACACCTTC. This gives the protein CASSLSVRGDYGYTF.

Worth noting for this clonotype: A much larger clonotype is one base distant, so this may be a read error. The V call is TRBV29-1, the J call TRBJ2-3; possible D gene TRBD1, 6 bases. The CDR3 runs 15 residues. The germline gives CDR1 SQVTM, CDR2 ANQGSEA. The CDR3 DNA reads TGCAGCGTTGAAGAGGCAGGGGCTGGCACAAATACGCAGTATTTT. Amino acids: CSVEEAGAGTNTQYF.

Ten or more counts support this clonotype. This chain uses TRBV27 with TRBJ2-5; D is unclear. CDR1 and CDR2 from the germline V gene are MNHEY and SMNVEV (reference sequence). Deletions cut 5 bases from V and 5 bases from J, with 12 bases between. The CDR3 is made up of 13 amino acids. The CDR3 here is CASSPWTGETQYF. CDR3 DNA: TGTGCCAGCAGTCCTTGGACCGGTGAGACCCAGTACTTC.

At least ten counts were recorded for this clonotype. The CDR3 nucleotides are TGTGCCAGCAGTTCCCGTGGCAGGCGCACAGATACGCAGTATTTT. This encodes CASSSRGRRTDTQYF. The rearrangement joins TRBV28 to TRBJ2-3, with unresolved D. Germline CDR1 and CDR2: MDHEN and SYDVKM. V was trimmed by 4 bases and J by 1 base, leaving 12 bases between them. The CDR3 has 15 amino acids.

This clonotype was detected ten times or more. The rearrangement joins TRBV10-3 to TRBJ1-3; D not resolved. Germline V gene data show CDR1 as ENHRY and CDR2 as SYGVKD. Trimming cost V 5 bases and J 3 bases, with 5 bases left between them. CDR3 length: 12 residues. This CDR3 reads CAISSNGNTIYF. CDR3 nucleotides: TGTGCCATCAGTTCAAATGGAAACACCATATATTTT.

This clonotype was seen repeatedly, ten times or more. The V and J genes are TRBV7-3 and TRBJ2-1; no clear D gene. CDR3 length: 14 residues. Germline V gene data show CDR1 as SGHTA and CDR2 as FQGTGA. Trimming took off 1 base at V and 9 bases at J, with 13 bases between the two ends. CDR3 loop: CASSLIGLNTEQFF. DNA for the CDR3: TGTGCCAGCAGCTTAATTGGCCTCAACACTGAGCAGTTCTTC.

This clonotype was recorded many times. The chain uses TRBV5-1 and TRBJ2-1, with D possibly called TRBD1 or TRBD2 (5 bases each). The V and J ends lost 3 bases and 10 bases respectively, with 23 bases between them. The CDR3 has 16 amino acids. Germline assignment: CDR1 SGHRS and CDR2 YFSETQ. This chain's CDR3 is CASSSSTGASGDEQFF. The CDR3 DNA follows: TGCGCCAGCAGCTCCTCCACCGGGGCCTCCGGCGACGAGCAGTTCTTC.

This chain joins TRBV7-9 and TRBJ2-5; unclear D gene. Trimming removed 6 bases at V and 2 bases at J, with 16 bases between. This CDR3 region has 15 residues. The germline V gene encodes CDR1 SEHNR and CDR2 FQNEAQ (reference sequence). Written as DNA, the CDR3 is TGTGCCAGCAGTCTCTCTCTGGGTGATCAAGAGACCCAGTACTTC. It specifies CASSLSLGDQETQYF.

Many counts were recorded for this clonotype. The rearrangement joins TRBV9 to TRBJ1-5; D possibly corresponds to TRBD1 (5 bases). Germline V lookup: CDR1 SGDLS, CDR2 YYNGEE. This CDR3 comprises 17 residues. Trimming shortened V by 3 bases and J by 4 bases, and 20 bases separated the two germline ends. As DNA, the CDR3 is TGTGCCAGCAGCGCGGGTCCACAGGAGAATCAAAATCAGCCCCAGCATTTT. Translation: CASSAGPQENQNQPQHF.

In this sample, this clonotype turned up many times. The chain combines TRBV6-6 with TRBJ1-2, with D perhaps matching TRBD1 (5 bases). Trimming pared 8 bases from V and 4 bases from J, leaving 8 bases between. CDR1 is MNHNY, CDR2 SVGAGI, per germline (reference sequence). The CDR3 is 11 amino acids. In nucleotides, the CDR3 is TGTGCCAGCGGGACTCTCTATGGCTACACCTTC. Translating it yields CASGTLYGYTF.

This clonotype was observed at least ten times. The CDR3, as DNA: TGCGCCAGCAGTGAAGCGGGGGGGCCCGGGGAGCTGTTTTTT. It is translated as CASSEAGGPGELFF. The chain couples TRBV10-1 to TRBJ2-2; 10 nucleotides align to TRBD2. V was pared by 3 bases and J by 6 bases, with 1 base of the junction left unmatched. The CDR3 covers 14 residues. The germline CDR1 and CDR2 sequences are WNHNN and SYGVQD (reference sequence).

This clonotype was found many times. This chain joins TRBV5-1 and TRBJ2-7; 7 nucleotides match TRBD1. The J segment lost 2 bases and the V segment lost 4 bases, leaving 9 bases of the junction unmatched. The CDR3 has 15 residues. Germline V gives CDR1 SGHRS, CDR2 YFSETQ. CDR3 in DNA: TGCGCCAGCAGCGCCCGACAGGGTGACCCCTACGAGCAGTACTTC. This gives the protein CASSARQGDPYEQYF.

This clonotype was picked up many times. V gene TRBV25-1 combines with J gene TRBJ2-7; perhaps TRBD1 as D (6 bases). This CDR3 has 12 residues. CDR1 is MGHDK and CDR2 is SYGVNS in the germline V gene. Trimming took off 4 bases at V and 4 bases at J, with 8 bases between the two ends. CDR3 region: CASSAQGYEQYF. The CDR3 coding sequence is TGTGCCAGCAGTGCACAGGGTTACGAGCAGTACTTC.

At least ten counts were recorded for this clonotype. The chain combines TRBV4-3 with TRBJ2-6; perhaps TRBD1 as D (5 bases). From germline, CDR1 is LGHNA and CDR2 YSLEER. V shed 1 base and J shed 1 base, with 5 bases lying between them. The CDR3 sequence is 15 residues long. The DNA for the CDR3 is TGCGCCAGCAGCCAAGCAGGGTCTGGGGCCAACGTCCTGACTTTC. This sequence encodes CASSQAGSGANVLTF.

This clonotype was picked up many times. The CDR3 region is CASSEMALGTPDTQYF. Here the CDR3 DNA reads TGTGCCAGCAGTGAAATGGCGCTGGGGACGCCAGATACGCAGTATTTT. The rearrangement joins TRBV2 to TRBJ2-3; TRBD1 or TRBD2 may be the D gene (5 bases each). Germline lookup yields CDR1 SNHLY and CDR2 FYNNEI. V was clipped by 2 bases and J by 4 bases, with 16 bases between them. The CDR3 is 16 residues long.

This clonotype occurred many times. The chain is built from TRBV6-2 or TRBV6-3 and TRBJ2-7; TRBD2 matches at 10 bases. After removal of 7 bases from V and 3 bases from J, the junction contained 6 bases not matched to a gene. CDR3 length: 14 residues. Germline V gene data show CDR1 as MNHEY and CDR2 as SVGEGT. In DNA, the CDR3 is TGTGCCAGCAATCCTAGCGGGGGAGACTACGAGCAGTACTTC. This encodes CASNPSGGDYEQYF.

The sample holds many counts of this clonotype. This chain uses TRBV20-1 with TRBJ2-4; D may correspond to TRBD1 or TRBD2 (6 bases each). Per germline, CDR1 DFQATT and CDR2 SNEGSKA (reference sequence). The germline V and J ends were trimmed by 3 bases and 1 base, with 10 bases remaining between them. CDR3 length: 14 amino acids. The CDR3: CSASGGRAKNIQYF. The CDR3 DNA reads as TGCAGTGCTAGCGGGGGCAGGGCCAAAAACATTCAGTACTTC.

This chain uses TRBV7-9 with TRBJ2-7; D might be TRBD2 (5 bases). Germline CDR1 and CDR2: SEHNR and FQNEAQ (reference sequence). V gave up 3 bases and J gave up 7 bases, with 7 bases separating them. This CDR3 contains 11 residues. The CDR3 loop is CASSFGSEQYF. Here the CDR3 DNA reads TGTGCCAGCAGCTTTGGGAGTGAGCAGTACTTC.

This clonotype turned up a few times. V is TRBV25-1 and J is TRBJ2-7; the D is unclear. Looked up from germline, CDR1 is MGHDK and CDR2 is SYGVNS. Trimming left V 1 base short and J 3 bases short, with 16 bases between. There are 16 residues in the CDR3. For the CDR3, the DNA is TGTGCCAGCAGTGAATTCGGAGCGATAGGCCGCTACGAGCAGTACTTC. Its protein is CASSEFGAIGRYEQYF.

This clonotype was seen repeatedly, ten times or more. A junction boundary mismatches the germline segment, possibly from a read error. The CDR3: CASSSPASGQGTYEQYF. DNA of the CDR3: TGTGCCAGCTCATCACCTGCATCGGGACAGGGGACCTACGAGCAGTACTTC. This chain joins TRBV18 and TRBJ2-7; 10 bases are shared with TRBD1. Germline CDR1 KGHSH, CDR2 LQKENI. This CDR3 comprises 17 residues.

This clonotype was found a few times. This chain joins TRBV7-2 and TRBJ1-1; D gene ambiguous. Germline loops: CDR1 SGHTA, CDR2 FQGNSA. V shed 2 bases and J shed 1 base, with 5 bases lying between them. There are 13 residues in the CDR3. For the CDR3, the DNA is TGTGCCAGCAGCTTAAATTCGAACACTGAAGCTTTCTTT. Translating it yields CASSLNSNTEAFF.

This clonotype has ten or more counts. V is TRBV7-7 and J is TRBJ2-2; 10 positions match TRBD2. The J segment lost 7 bases and the V segment lost 4 bases, leaving 9 bases of the junction unmatched. The CDR3 loop spans 16 amino acids. Germline V gene lookup returns CDR1 SSHAT and CDR2 FNYEAQ (reference sequence). CDR3 nucleotide sequence: TGTGCCAGCAGCTCAACTAGCGGGGAATTCGGCGGGGAGCTGTTTTTT. Translating it yields CASSSTSGEFGGELFF.

This clonotype was seen repeatedly, ten times or more. The V call is TRBV5-1, the J call TRBJ2-1; D may be TRBD1 (6 bases). The CDR3 has 13 amino acids. V lost 2 bases, J lost 5 bases, and 8 bases lay in between. Germline V gene lookup returns CDR1 SGHRS and CDR2 YFSETQ. CDR3 protein: CASSLQGNNEQFF. CDR3 in DNA: TGCGCCAGCAGCTTACAGGGCAACAATGAGCAGTTCTTC.

This clonotype has at least ten counts. The V gene is TRBV28, the J gene TRBJ1-4, with D uncertain. The CDR3 runs to 14 residues. V was trimmed by 2 bases and J by 0 bases, leaving 4 bases between them. CDR1 and CDR2 (germline): MDHEN, SYDVKM. The CDR3 DNA reads TGTGCCAGCAGTTTACAGGCAACTAATGAAAAACTGTTTTTT. It specifies CASSLQATNEKLFF.

This clonotype was seen at least ten times. The V call is TRBV6-5, the J call TRBJ2-4, with TRBD2 matching 12 bases. This CDR3 has 16 amino acids. V lost 5 bases, J lost 2 bases, and 4 bases stayed unmatched. From germline, CDR1 is MNHEY and CDR2 SVGAGI. The DNA of the CDR3 is TGTGCCAGCAGTGCCCTAGCGGGGGGGACCAAAAACATTCAGTACTTC. Translating gives CASSALAGGTKNIQYF.

This clonotype was counted at least ten times. The V and J genes are TRBV28 and TRBJ2-1; 10 nucleotides line up with TRBD2. The CDR3 is 14 amino acids. CDR1 and CDR2 from the germline V gene are MDHEN and SYDVKM. Unmatched junction bases numbered 4, after V lost 9 bases and J lost 2 bases. The CDR3 spells CASKTSGPYNEQFF. Written as DNA, the CDR3 is TGTGCCAGTAAGACTAGCGGGCCCTACAATGAGCAGTTCTTC.

This clonotype was observed many times. The chain couples TRBV7-9 to TRBJ1-1; tentatively, D is TRBD1 (6 bases). The CDR3 is 13 amino acids. The germline CDR1 and CDR2 sequences are SEHNR and FQNEAQ (reference sequence). With 6 bases removed from V and 1 base from J, the gap between germline ends came to 9 bases. The CDR3 DNA is TGTGCCAGCAGACTGACAGGGAACACTGAAGCTTTCTTT. Translation: CASRLTGNTEAFF.

V and J are TRBV11-1 and TRBJ2-5; possible D gene TRBD2, 5 bases. There are 16 residues in the CDR3. Germline V gene lookup returns CDR1 SGHAT and CDR2 FQDESV (reference sequence). The V and J ends lost 0 bases and 2 bases respectively, with 13 bases between them. The CDR3 DNA reads as TGTGCCAGCAGCTTAGCCCCCGGACTGCTACAAGAGACCCAGTACTTC. The encoded protein is CASSLAPGLLQETQYF.

The rearrangement joins TRBV12-3 or TRBV12-4 to TRBJ1-3, with unresolved D. CDR3 size: 13 residues. V lost 7 bases, J lost 5 bases, and 12 bases lay in between. CDR3 sequence reads: CASILHNRNTIYF. Here the CDR3 DNA reads TGTGCCAGCATCCTACATAACCGAAACACCATATATTTT.

This clonotype was detected many times. The chain has TRBV7-2 and TRBJ2-1; the match to TRBD2 covers 7 bases. The germline gives CDR1 SGHTA, CDR2 FQGNSA. CDR3 length: 15 residues. The trim removed 5 bases at V and 2 bases at J, leaving 6 bases unmatched. CDR3 bases: TGTGCCAGCAGCCCGGATCGGGGGGCCTACAATGAGCAGTTCTTC. This codes for CASSPDRGAYNEQFF.

This clonotype was observed many times. The chain uses TRBV29-1 and TRBJ2-2, with 10 positions matching TRBD1. The CDR3 is made up of 14 amino acids. V lost 2 bases and J lost 5; bases outside the gene matches: 2. Germline CDR1 is SQVTM and CDR2 is ANQGSEA. The CDR3 loop is CSVERDRGTGELFF. The DNA of the CDR3 is TGCAGCGTTGAAAGGGACAGGGGAACCGGGGAGCTGTTTTTT.

This chain connects TRBV20-1 to TRBJ2-7, with 8 nucleotides matching TRBD1. CDR1 is DFQATT and CDR2 is SNEGSKA in the germline V gene (reference sequence). This CDR3 has 13 residues. J lost 2 bases, V lost 1 base, and 1 base had no gene match. CDR3 nucleotide sequence: TGCAGTGCTAGAGCAGGGGGCCCCTACGAGCAGTACTTC. Its protein is CSARAGGPYEQYF.